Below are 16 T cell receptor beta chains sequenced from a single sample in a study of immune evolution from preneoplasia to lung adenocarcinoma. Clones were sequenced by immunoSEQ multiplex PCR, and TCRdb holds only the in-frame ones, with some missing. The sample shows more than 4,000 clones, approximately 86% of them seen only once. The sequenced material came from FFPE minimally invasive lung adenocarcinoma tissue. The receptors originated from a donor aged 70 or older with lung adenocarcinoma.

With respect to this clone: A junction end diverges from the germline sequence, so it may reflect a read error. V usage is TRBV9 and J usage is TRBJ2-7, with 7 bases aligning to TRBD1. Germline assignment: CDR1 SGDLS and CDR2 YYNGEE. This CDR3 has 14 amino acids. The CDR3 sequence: CASSVRDRPYEQYF. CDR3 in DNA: TGTGCCAGCAGCGTCCGGGACAGACCCTACGAGCAGTATTTC. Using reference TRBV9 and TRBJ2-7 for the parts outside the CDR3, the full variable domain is DSGVTQTPKHLITATGQRVTLRCSPRSGDLSVYWYQQSLDQGLQFLIQYYNGEERAKGNILERFSAQQFPDLHSELNLSSLELGDSALYFCASSVRDRPYEQYFGPGTRLTVT.

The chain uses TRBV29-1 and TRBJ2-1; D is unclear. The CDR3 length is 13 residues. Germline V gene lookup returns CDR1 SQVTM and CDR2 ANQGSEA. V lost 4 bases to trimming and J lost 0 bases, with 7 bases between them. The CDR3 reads CSVAPSSYNEQFF. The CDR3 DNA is TGCAGCGTTGCCCCGAGCTCCTACAATGAGCAGTTCTTC.

CDR3 in amino acids: CASSLGGRTYNEQFF. The CDR3 region has the DNA TGTGCCAGCAGCTTAGGAGGGAGAACCTACAATGAGCAGTTCTTC. The V and J genes are TRBV5-8 and TRBJ2-1, with a weak D call TRBD2 (6 bases). The V end lost 2 bases, the J end lost 2 bases, and 11 bases lay between the germline ends. In germline, CDR1 is SGHTS, CDR2 YDEGEE. The CDR3 has 15 residues.

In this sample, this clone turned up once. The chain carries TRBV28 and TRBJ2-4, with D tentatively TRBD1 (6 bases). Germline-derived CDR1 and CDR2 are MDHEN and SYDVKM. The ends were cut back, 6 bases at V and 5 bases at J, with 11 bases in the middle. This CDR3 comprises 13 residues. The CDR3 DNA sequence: TGTGCCAGCAGAGAACAGGGAGAAAACATTCAGTACTTC. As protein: CASREQGENIQYF.

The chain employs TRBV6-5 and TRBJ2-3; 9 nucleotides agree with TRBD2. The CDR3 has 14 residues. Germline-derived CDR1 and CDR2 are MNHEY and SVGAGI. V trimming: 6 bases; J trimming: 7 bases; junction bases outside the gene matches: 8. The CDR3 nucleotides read TGTGCCAGCAGCCCGACTAGCGGTGCTTATACGCAGTATTTT. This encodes CASSPTSGAYTQYF.

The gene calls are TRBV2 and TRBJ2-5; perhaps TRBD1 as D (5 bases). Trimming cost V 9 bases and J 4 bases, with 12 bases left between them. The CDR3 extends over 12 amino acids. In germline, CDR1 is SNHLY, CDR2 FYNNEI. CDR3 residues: CASRGIGETQYF. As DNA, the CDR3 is TGTGCCAGTAGGGGAATTGGAGAGACCCAGTACTTC.

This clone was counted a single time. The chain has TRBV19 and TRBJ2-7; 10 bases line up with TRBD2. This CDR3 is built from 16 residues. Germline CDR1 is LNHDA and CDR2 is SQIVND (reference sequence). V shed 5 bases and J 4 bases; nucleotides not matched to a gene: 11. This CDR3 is CASSPQREGLVYEQYF. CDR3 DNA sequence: TGTGCCAGTAGTCCTCAGCGGGAGGGCCTTGTGTACGAGCAGTACTTC.

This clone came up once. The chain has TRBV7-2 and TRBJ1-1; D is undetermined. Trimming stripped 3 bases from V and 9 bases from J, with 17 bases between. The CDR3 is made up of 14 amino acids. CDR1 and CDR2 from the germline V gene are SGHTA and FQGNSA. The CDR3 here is CASSLASKTAQAFF. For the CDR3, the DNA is TGTGCCAGCAGCTTGGCCTCAAAAACGGCCCAAGCTTTCTTT.

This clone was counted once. The CDR3 is CASSKDGTLLFEIGNTEAFF. In DNA, the CDR3 is TGTGCCAGCAGCAAAGACGGGACCCTACTGTTTGAGATAGGGAACACTGAAGCTTTCTTT. V gene TRBV21-1 combines with J gene TRBJ1-1. TRBV21-1 is noted as a pseudogene. This CDR3 has 20 amino acids.

CDR3 sequence reads: CASSAGKFNTGELFF. CDR3 sequence (DNA): TGTGCCAGCAGTGCCGGGAAGTTCAACACCGGGGAGCTGTTTTTT. V gene TRBV6-1 combines with J gene TRBJ2-2, with D perhaps TRBD2 (5 bases). Germline lookup yields CDR1 MNHNS and CDR2 SASEGT. Deletions cut 4 bases from V and 2 bases from J, with 11 bases between. The CDR3 sequence is 15 residues long.

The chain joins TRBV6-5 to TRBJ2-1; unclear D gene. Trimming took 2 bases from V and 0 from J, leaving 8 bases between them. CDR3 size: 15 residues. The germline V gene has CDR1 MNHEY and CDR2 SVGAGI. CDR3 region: CASSYDTSSYNEQFF. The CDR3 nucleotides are TGTGCCAGCAGTTACGACACCAGCTCCTACAATGAGCAGTTCTTC.

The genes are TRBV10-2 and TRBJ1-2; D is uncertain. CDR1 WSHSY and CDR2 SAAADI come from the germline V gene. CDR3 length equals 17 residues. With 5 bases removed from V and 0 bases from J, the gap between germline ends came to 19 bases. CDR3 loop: CASSRSRTATANYGYTF. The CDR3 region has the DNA TGCGCCAGCAGTAGGTCGAGGACGGCGACCGCTAACTATGGCTACACCTTC.

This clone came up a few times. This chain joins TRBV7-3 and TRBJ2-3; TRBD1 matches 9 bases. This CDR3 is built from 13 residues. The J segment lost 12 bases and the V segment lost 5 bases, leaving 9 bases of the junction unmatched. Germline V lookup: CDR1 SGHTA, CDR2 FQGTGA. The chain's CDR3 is CASSAGPGQGQYF. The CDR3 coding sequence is TGTGCCAGCAGCGCAGGCCCGGGACAGGGACAGTATTTT.

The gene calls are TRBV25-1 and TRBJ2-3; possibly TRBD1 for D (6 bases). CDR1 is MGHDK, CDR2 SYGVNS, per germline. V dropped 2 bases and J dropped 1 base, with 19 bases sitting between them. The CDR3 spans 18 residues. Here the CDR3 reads CASSERGSGSEGTDTQYF. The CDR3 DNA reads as TGTGCCAGCAGTGAAAGGGGGAGTGGGAGCGAGGGCACAGATACGCAGTATTTT.

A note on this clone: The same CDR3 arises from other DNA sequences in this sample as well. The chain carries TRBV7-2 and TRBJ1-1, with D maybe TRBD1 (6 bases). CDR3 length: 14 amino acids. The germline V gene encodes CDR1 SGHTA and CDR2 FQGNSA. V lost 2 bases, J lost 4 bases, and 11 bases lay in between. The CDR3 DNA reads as TGTGCCAGCAGCTTAAGGGGGAGCGGCACTGAAGCTTTCTTT. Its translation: CASSLRGSGTEAFF.

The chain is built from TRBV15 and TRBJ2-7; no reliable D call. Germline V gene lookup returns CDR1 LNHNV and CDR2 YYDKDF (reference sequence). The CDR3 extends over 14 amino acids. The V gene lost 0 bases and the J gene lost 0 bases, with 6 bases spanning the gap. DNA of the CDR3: TGTGCCACCAGCAGAGACTATAGCTCCTACGAGCAGTACTTC. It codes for CATSRDYSSYEQYF.